The T cell receptor (beta chain) described here comes from a study of T cell responses to AZD1222 COVID-19 vaccine. Turning to the study itself: Second doses that came at about 4 or about 12 weeks were put together. Study outcomes and limitations: Compared with day 0, the breadth and depth of the Spike-specific TCR repertoire rose significantly after two doses of AZD1222. Reportedly, nearly half the spike-specific TCRs target unmutated variant regions.

V shed 2 bases, J shed 0 bases, and the junction held 3 bases outside the gene matches. Germline-derived CDR1 and CDR2 are KGHSH and LQKENI. The CDR3 has 15 amino acids. Libraries were prepared by immunoSEQ multiplex PCR; TCRdb keeps only in-frame clonotypes and omits some of them. The sample includes under 75,000 clones, roughly 90% of them seen just once. Remarks on this clone: Its specificity is unknown.

The rearrangement links TRBV18 to TRBJ2-7, with 8 bases fitting TRBD2. The sequence was collected from an adult in good health. Sequencing was performed on peripheral blood, taken on day 0 of AZD1222 vaccination. CDR3 sequence (DNA): TGTGCCAGCTCACCAACGGGAGGGAGCTCCTACGAGCAGTACTTC. Protein sequence: CASSPTGGSSYEQYF.